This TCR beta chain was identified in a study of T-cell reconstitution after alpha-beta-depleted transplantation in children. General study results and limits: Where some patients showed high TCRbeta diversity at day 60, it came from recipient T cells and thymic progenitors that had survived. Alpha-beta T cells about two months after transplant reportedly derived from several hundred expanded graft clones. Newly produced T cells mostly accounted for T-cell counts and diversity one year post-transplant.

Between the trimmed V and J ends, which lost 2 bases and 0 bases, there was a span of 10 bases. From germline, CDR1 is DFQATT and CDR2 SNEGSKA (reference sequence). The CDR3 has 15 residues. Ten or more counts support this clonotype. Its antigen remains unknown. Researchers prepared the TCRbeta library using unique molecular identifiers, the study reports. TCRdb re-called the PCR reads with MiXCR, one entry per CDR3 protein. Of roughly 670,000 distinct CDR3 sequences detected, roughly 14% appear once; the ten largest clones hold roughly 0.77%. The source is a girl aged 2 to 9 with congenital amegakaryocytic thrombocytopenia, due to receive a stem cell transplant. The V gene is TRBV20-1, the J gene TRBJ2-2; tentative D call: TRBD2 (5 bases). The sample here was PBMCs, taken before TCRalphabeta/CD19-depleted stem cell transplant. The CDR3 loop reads CSARSGLANTGELFF. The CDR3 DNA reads TGCAGTGCTAGAAGCGGACTCGCGAACACCGGGGAGCTGTTTTTT.